Below, one TCR beta chain is given with its context. As yet, its antigen is unknown. The ends were cut back, 4 bases at V and 0 bases at J, with 10 bases in the middle. Germline assignment: CDR1 SGHRS and CDR2 YFSETQ. The CDR3 has 14 amino acids. This sample's treatment: oral pan-JAK inhibitor, 5-10 mg twice daily. The data derive from a study of CD8+ T cells in alopecia areata. cDNA reverse transcribed from extracted RNA served as the sequencing template. The data were produced by immunoSEQ multiplex PCR, yet TCRdb's version contains in-frame clones alone and is incomplete. Here the sample spans some 150,000 clones, approximately 86% being singletons. General study findings and limits: Possibly because of HLA-related factors, TCR sharing was less clear across patients than in mice.

Source: CD8+ T cells sorted from blood, taken at week 4, from a patient treated with tofacitinib. This chain uses TRBV5-1 with TRBJ1-1; no firm D call. The TCR was taken from a human donor with alopecia areata. In nucleotides, the CDR3 is TGCGCCAGCAGCCAGGTATATTTGAACACTGAAGCTTTCTTT. This gives the protein CASSQVYLNTEAFF.